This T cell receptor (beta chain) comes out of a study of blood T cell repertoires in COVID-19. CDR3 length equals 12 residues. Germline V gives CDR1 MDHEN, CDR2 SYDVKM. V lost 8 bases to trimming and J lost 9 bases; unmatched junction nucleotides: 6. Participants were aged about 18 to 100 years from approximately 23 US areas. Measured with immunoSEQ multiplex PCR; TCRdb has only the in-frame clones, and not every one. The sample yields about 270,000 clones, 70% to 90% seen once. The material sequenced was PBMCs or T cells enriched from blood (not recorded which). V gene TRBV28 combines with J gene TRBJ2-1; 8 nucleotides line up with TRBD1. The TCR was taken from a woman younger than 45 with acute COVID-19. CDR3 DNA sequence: TGTGCCAGCTACAGGGGGGAAAGTGAGCAGTTCTTC. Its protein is CASYRGESEQFF.